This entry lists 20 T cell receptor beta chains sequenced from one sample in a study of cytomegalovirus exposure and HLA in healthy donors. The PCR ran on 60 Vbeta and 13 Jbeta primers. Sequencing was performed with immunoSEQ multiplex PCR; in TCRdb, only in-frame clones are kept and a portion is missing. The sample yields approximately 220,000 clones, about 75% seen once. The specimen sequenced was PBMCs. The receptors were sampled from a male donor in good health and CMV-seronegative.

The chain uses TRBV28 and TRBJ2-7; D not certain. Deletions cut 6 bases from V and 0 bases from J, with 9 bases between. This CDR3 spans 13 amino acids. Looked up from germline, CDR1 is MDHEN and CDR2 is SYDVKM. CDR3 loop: CASSHAISYEQYF. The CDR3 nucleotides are TGTGCCAGCAGCCATGCTATCTCCTACGAGCAGTACTTC.

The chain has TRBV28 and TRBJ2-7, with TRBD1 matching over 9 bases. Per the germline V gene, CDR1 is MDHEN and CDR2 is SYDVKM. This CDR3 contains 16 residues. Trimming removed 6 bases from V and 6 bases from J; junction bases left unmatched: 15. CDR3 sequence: CASSPPLQGATREQYF. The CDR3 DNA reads TGTGCCAGCAGCCCCCCCTTACAGGGGGCGACTCGCGAGCAGTACTTC.

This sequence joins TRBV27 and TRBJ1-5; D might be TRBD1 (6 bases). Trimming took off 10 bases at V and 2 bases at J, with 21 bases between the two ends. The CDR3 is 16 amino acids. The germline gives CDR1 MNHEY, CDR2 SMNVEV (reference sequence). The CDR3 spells CAIWVNGGRRNQPQHF. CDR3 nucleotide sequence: TGTGCCATCTGGGTGAACGGGGGGCGACGCAATCAGCCCCAGCATTTT.

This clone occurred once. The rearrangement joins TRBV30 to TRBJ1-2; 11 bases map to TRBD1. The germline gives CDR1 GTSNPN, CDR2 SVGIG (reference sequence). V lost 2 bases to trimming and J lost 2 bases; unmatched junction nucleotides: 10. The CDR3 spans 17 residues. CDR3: CAWSLGQGVLSNYGYTF. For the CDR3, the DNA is TGTGCCTGGAGTTTGGGACAGGGGGTTTTATCGAACTATGGCTACACCTTC. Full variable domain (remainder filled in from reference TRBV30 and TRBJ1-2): SQTIHQWPATLVQPVGSPLSLECTVEGTSNPNLYWYRQAAGRGLQLLFYSVGIGQISSEVPQNLSASRPQDRQFILSSKKLLLSDSGFYLCAWSLGQGVLSNYGYTFGSGTRLTVV.

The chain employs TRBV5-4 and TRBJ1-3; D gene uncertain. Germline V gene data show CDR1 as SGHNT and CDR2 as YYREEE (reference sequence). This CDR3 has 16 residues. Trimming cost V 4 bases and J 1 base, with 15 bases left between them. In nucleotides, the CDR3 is TGTGCCAGCAGCCCAGGTGACGGTCGATCTGGAAACACCATATATTTT. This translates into CASSPGDGRSGNTIYF.

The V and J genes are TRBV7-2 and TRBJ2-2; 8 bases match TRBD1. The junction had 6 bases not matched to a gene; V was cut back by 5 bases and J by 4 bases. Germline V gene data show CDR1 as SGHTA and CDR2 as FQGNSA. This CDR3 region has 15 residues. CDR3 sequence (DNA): TGTGCCAGCAGCACCAACAGGGGGAGCACCGGGGAGCTGTTTTTT. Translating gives CASSTNRGSTGELFF.

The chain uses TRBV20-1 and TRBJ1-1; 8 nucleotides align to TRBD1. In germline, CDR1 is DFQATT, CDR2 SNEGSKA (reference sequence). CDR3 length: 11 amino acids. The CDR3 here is CLGQGNTEAFF. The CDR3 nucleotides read TGCCTAGGACAGGGGAACACTGAAGCTTTCTTT.

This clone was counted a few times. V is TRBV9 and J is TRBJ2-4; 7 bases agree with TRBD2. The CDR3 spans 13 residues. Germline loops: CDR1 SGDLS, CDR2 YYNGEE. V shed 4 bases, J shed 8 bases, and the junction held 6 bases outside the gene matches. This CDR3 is CASSFGGVDIQYF. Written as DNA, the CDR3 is TGTGCCAGCAGCTTTGGGGGGGTGGACATTCAGTACTTC. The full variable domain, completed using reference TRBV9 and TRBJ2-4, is DSGVTQTPKHLITATGQRVTLRCSPRSGDLSVYWYQQSLDQGLQFLIQYYNGEERAKGNILERFSAQQFPDLHSELNLSSLELGDSALYFCASSFGGVDIQYFGAGTRLSVL.

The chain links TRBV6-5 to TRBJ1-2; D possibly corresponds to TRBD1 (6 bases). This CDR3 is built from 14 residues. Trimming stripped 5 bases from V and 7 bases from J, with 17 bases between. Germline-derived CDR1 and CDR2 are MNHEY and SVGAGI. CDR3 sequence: CASSPPTGFGGYTF. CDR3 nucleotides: TGTGCCAGCAGTCCTCCCACAGGGTTCGGTGGCTACACCTTC.

The DNA of the CDR3 is TGTGCCAGCAGAGAGGCCACTAGCGGAGCCTACGAGCAGTACTTC. Translation: CASREATSGAYEQYF. The V gene is TRBV2, the J gene TRBJ2-7; 8 bases agree with TRBD2. The germline V gene encodes CDR1 SNHLY and CDR2 FYNNEI. The CDR3 has 15 amino acids. V was pared by 6 bases and J by 2 bases, with 9 bases of the junction left unmatched.

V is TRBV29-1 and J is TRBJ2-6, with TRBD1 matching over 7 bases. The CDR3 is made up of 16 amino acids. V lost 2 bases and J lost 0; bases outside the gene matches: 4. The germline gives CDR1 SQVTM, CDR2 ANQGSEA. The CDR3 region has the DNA TGCAGCGTTGAATACAGGGGTTACTCTGGGGCCAACGTCCTGACTTTC. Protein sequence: CSVEYRGYSGANVLTF.

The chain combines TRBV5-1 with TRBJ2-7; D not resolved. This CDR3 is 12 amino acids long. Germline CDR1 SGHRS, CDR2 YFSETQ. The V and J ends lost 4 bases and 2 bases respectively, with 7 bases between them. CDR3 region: CASSAPTYEQYF. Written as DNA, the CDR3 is TGCGCCAGCAGCGCGCCGACCTACGAGCAGTACTTC.

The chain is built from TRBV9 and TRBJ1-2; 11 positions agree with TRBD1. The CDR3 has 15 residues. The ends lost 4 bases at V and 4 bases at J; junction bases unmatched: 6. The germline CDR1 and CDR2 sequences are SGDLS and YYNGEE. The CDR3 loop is CASSPGTGGPYGYTF. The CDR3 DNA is TGTGCCAGCAGCCCCGGGACAGGGGGGCCCTATGGCTACACCTTC.

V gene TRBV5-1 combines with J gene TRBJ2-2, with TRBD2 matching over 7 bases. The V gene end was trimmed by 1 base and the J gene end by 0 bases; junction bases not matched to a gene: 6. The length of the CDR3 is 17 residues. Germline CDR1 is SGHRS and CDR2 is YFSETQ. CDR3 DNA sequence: TGCGCCAGCAGCTTGAGGAGCGGGACCACGAACACCGGGGAGCTGTTTTTT. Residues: CASSLRSGTTNTGELFF. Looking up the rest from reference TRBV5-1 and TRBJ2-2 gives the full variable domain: KAGVTQTPRYLIKTRGQQVTLSCSPISGHRSVSWYQQTPGQGLQFLFEYFSETQRNKGNFPGRFSGRQFSNSRSEMNVSTLELGDSALYLCASSLRSGTTNTGELFFGEGSRLTVL.

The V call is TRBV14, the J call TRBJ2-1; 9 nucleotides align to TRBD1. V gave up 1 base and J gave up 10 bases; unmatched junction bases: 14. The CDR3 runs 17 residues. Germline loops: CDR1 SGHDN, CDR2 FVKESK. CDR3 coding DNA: TGTGCCAGCAGCCAAGTGTGGGGGACAGGGACAATGTGGGAGCAGTTCTTC. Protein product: CASSQVWGTGTMWEQFF.

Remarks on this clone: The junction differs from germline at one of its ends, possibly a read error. The CDR3 region has the DNA TGTGCCAGCAGCACGCGGATGGTGTCCTACAATGAGCAGCTCTTC. Its translation is CASSTRMVSYNEQLF. This rearrangement joins TRBV7-6 to TRBJ2-1; D unresolved. This CDR3 has 15 amino acids. Germline CDR1 reads SGHVS; CDR2 reads FNYEAQ.

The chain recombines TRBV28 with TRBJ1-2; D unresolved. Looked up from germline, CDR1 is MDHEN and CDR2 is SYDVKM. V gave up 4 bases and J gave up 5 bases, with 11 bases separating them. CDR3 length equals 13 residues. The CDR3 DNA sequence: TGTGCCAGCAGTTCGACTGACCAATATGGCTACACCTTC. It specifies CASSSTDQYGYTF.

The CDR3 DNA reads as TGTGCCAGCAGCAACGGAGAGACCATGAACACTGAAGCTTTCTTT. Amino acid sequence: CASSNGETMNTEAFF. The gene calls are TRBV21-1 and TRBJ1-1. TRBV21-1 is a pseudogene segment. The CDR3 has 15 residues.

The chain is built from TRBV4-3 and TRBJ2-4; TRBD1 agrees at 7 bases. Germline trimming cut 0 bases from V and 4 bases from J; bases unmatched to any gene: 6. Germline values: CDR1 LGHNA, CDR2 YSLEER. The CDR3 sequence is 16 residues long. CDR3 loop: CASSQDVGQVKNIQYF. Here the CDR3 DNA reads TGCGCCAGCAGCCAAGATGTAGGACAGGTTAAAAACATTCAGTACTTC.

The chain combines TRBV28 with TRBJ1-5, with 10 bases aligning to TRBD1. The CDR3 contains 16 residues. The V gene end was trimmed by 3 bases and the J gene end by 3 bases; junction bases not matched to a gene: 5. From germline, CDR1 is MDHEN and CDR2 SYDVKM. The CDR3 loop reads CASSFSGTGVNQPQHF. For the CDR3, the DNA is TGTGCCAGCAGTTTTTCCGGGACAGGGGTCAATCAGCCCCAGCATTTT. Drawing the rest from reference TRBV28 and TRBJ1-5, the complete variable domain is DVKVTQSSRYLVKRTGEKVFLECVQDMDHENMFWYRQDPGLGLRLIYFSYDVKMKEKGDIPEGYSVSREKKERFSLILESASTNQTSMYLCASSFSGTGVNQPQHFGDGTRLSIL.